The present T cell receptor (beta chain) was sequenced within a study of T cell changes during pregnancy in multiple sclerosis. Some clones are missing from TCRdb's copy, which holds only in-frame ones; the method was immunoSEQ multiplex PCR. The data hold about 52,000 clones, with roughly 90% observed a single time. The CDR3 covers 15 residues. Trimming cost V 6 bases and J 1 base; bases outside gene matches: 4. Germline assignment: CDR1 SGHTA and CDR2 FQGTGA. The rearrangement links TRBV7-3 to TRBJ2-2; TRBD1 matches 8 bases. Sequenced material: CD4+ T cells from peripheral blood mononuclear cells, taken after pregnancy. The receptor was isolated from a female donor in good health, enrolled as a control in a pregnancy study. CDR3 sequence reads: CASRTGTGNTGELFF. CDR3 DNA sequence: TGTGCCAGCAGGACCGGGACAGGGAACACCGGGGAGCTGTTTTTT.